The entry below describes one T cell receptor beta chain. From germline, CDR1 is WSHSY and CDR2 SAAADI. CDR3 length: 14 amino acids. V was trimmed by 0 bases and J by 4 bases, leaving 10 bases between them. The source of the sample is a study of shared clonotypes between healthy human individuals. The data were produced by immunoSEQ multiplex PCR, yet TCRdb's version contains in-frame clones alone and is incomplete. Found here are under 600,000 clones, approximately 97% of them singletons; the top ten hold about 0.057%. The TCR comes from a woman in her twenties or thirties in good health. The sample comprised naive CD4+ T cells sorted from blood. Subset described: CD45RA+ positively selected. This sequence joins TRBV10-2 and TRBJ2-7; D perhaps matches TRBD2 (5 bases). The CDR3 here is CASSESWTEYEQYF. The CDR3 DNA reads as TGCGCCAGCAGTGAGTCTTGGACTGAATACGAGCAGTACTTC.